This T cell receptor (beta chain) derives from a study of blood T cell repertoires in COVID-19. Looking at the study overall: T cells, B-cell-depleted T cells, or PBMCs provided the cDNA or gDNA that served as material.

Those enrolled in Seattle joined during active infection and were followed longitudinally afterward. In the authors' methods: Amplification of reference gene primers was used by the study to estimate nucleated cell counts. Sequenced by immunoSEQ multiplex PCR; TCRdb stores in-frame clones only, minus some. Clonal size and the V and J genes are those of that table, whereas D and trimming came from the DNA. Among around 100,000 clones, roughly 89% were seen once, and the ten largest hold approximately 1.9%. Sequencing was carried out using peripheral blood. The receptor was derived from a woman aged 50 to 65 with COVID-19, enrolled during active disease.

The CDR3 DNA reads TGTGCCACCAGTGATTTGAGCGGCTACACCTTC. This gives the protein CATSDLSGYTF. V is TRBV24-1 and J is TRBJ1-2; D gene unclear. Germline V gene lookup returns CDR1 KGHDR and CDR2 SFDVKD. The CDR3 spans 11 residues. With 0 bases removed from V and 8 bases from J, the gap between germline ends came to 3 bases.